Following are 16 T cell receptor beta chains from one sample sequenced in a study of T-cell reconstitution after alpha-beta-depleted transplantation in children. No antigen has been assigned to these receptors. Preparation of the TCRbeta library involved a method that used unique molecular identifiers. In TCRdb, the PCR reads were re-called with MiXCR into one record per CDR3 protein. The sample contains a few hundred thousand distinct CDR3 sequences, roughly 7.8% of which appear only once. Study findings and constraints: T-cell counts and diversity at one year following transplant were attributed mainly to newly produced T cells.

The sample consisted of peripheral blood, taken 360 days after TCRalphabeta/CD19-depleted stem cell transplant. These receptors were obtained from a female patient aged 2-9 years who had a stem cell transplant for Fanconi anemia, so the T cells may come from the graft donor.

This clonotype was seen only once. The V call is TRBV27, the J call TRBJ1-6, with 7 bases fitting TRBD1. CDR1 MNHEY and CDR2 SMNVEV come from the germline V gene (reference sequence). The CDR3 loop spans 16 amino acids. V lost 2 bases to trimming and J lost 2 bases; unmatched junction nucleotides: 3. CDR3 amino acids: CASSLEGAAYNSPLHF. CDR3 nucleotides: TGTGCCAGCAGTTTAGAGGGGGCCGCCTATAATTCACCCCTCCACTTT.

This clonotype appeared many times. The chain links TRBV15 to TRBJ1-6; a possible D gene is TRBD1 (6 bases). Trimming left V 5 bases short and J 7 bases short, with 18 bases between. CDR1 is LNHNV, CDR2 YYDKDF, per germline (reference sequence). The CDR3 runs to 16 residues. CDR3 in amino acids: CATSPRRGALNSPLHF. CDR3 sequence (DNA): TGTGCCACCAGCCCCAGGCGGGGGGCTCTAAATTCACCCCTCCACTTT.

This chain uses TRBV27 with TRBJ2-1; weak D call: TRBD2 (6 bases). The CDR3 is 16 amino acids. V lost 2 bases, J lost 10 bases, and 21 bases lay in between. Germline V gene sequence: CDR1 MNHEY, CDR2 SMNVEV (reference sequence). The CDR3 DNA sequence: TGTGCCAGCAGTTTACCCCCCGGGACCCCCGGGAGAGAGCAGTTCTTC. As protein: CASSLPPGTPGREQFF.

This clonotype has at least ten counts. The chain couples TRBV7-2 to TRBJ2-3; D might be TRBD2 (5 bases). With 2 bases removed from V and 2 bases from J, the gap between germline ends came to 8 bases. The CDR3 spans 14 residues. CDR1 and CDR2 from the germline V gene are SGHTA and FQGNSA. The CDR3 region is CASSLTRFTDTQYF. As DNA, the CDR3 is TGTGCCAGCAGCTTAACTAGGTTCACAGATACGCAGTATTTT.

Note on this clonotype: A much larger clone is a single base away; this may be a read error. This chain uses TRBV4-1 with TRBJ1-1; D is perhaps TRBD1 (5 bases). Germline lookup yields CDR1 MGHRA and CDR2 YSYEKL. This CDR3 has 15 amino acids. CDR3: CASSPTGGLDTEAVF. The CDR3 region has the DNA TGCGCCAGCAGCCCTACAGGAGGGTTGGACACTGAAGCTGTCTTT.

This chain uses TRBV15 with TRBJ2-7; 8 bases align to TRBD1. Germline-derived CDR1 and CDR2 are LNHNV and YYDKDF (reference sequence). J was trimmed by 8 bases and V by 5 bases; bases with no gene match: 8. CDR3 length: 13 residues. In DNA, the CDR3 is TGTGCCACCAGCCGGGACAGGTCCTCCAAGCAGTACTTC. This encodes CATSRDRSSKQYF.

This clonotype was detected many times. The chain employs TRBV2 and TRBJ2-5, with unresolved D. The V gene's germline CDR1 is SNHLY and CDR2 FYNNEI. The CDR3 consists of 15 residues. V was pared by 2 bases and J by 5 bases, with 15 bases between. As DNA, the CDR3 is TGTGCCAGCAGTGAAAACCAGGAGTTTGGGGAGACCCAGTACTTC. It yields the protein CASSENQEFGETQYF. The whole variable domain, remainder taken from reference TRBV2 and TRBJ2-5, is EPEVTQTPSHQVTQMGQEVILRCVPISNHLYFYWYRQILGQKVEFLVSFYNNEISEKSEIFDDQFSVERPDGSNFTLKIRSTKLEDSAMYFCASSENQEFGETQYFGPGTRLLVL.

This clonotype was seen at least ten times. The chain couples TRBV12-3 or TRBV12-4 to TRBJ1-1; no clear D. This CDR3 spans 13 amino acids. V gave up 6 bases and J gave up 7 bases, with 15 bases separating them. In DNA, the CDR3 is TGTGCCAGCAGACGTACTCCCCAGGATGAAGCTTTCTTT. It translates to CASRRTPQDEAFF.

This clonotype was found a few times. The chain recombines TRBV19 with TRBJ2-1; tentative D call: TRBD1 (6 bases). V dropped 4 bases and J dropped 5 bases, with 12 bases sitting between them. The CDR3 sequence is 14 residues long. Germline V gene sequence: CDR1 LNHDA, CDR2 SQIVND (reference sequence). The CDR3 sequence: CASSKWDTNNEQFF. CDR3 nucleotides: TGTGCCAGTAGTAAATGGGACACCAACAATGAGCAGTTCTTC.

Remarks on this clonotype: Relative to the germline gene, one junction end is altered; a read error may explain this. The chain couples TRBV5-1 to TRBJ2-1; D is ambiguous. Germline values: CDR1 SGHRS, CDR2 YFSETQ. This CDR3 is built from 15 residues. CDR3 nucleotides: TGCGCCAGCAGCGGCCCCCTTAGCTCCTACAATGAGCAGTTTTTC. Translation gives CASSGPLSSYNEQFF.

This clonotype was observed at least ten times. CDR3 amino acids: CASSLTGTGRVGEAFF. In DNA form, the CDR3 reads TGTGCCAGCAGTCTTACCGGGACAGGGCGTGTTGGTGAAGCTTTCTTT. The rearrangement uses TRBV12-3 or TRBV12-4 and TRBJ1-1; TRBD1 matches 9 bases. The V gene end was trimmed by 5 bases and the J gene end by 7 bases; junction bases not matched to a gene: 14. This CDR3 region has 16 residues.

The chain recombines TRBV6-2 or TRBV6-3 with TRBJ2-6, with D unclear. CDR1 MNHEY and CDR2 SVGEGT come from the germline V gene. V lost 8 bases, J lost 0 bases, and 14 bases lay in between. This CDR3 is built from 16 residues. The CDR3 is CASLVASFSGANVLTF. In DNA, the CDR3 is TGTGCCAGCTTAGTCGCCAGTTTCTCTGGGGCCAACGTCCTGACTTTC.

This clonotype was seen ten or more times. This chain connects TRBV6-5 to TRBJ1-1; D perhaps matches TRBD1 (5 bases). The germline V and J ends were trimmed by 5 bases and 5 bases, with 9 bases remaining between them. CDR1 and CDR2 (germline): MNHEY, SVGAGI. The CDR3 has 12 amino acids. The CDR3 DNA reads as TGTGCCAGCAGTAGGGGAGTGACTGAAGCTTTCTTT. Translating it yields CASSRGVTEAFF.

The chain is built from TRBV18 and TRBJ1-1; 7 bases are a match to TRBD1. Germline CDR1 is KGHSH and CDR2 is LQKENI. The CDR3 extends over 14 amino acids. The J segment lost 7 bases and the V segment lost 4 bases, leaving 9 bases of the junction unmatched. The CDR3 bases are TGTGCCAGCTCACTCGGACAGGACCAGGGTGAAGCTTTCTTT. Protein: CASSLGQDQGEAFF.

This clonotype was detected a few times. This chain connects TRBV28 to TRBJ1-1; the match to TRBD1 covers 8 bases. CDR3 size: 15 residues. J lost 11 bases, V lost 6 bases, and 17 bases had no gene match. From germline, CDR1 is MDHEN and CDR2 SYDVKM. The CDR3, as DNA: TGTGCCAGCAGCCGCCGGACAGGGAGGGCGGGTAGGGCTTTCTTT. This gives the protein CASSRRTGRAGRAFF.

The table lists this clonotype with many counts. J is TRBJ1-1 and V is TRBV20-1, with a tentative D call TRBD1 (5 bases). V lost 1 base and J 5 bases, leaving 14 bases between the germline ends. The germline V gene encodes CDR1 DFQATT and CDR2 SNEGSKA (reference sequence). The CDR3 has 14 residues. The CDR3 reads CSARVGGTITEAFF. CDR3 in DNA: TGCAGTGCTAGAGTCGGGGGGACGATAACTGAAGCTTTCTTT.